This TCR beta chain was obtained from a study of CD4 T cells in relation to SARS-CoV-2 and coronaviruses. J gave up 0 bases and V 4 bases, and 2 bases lay outside the gene matches. The CDR3 sequence is 15 residues long. CDR1 and CDR2 from the germline V gene are SGHVS and FQNEAQ. The table came from immunoSEQ multiplex PCR; TCRdb's copy has only in-frame clones and leaves some out. The sample contains 35,000 to 40,000 clones, around four fifths of which appear only once. On this clone itself: The target antigen is unknown.

This clonotype originated in an adult with COVID-19. The sample was memory CD4+ T cells from PBMCs, cultured in vitro. J is TRBJ2-3 and V is TRBV7-8; TRBD2 matches 9 bases. CDR3 residues: CASSSLAGSTDTQYF. CDR3 bases: TGTGCCAGCAGCTCCCTAGCGGGGAGCACAGATACGCAGTATTTT.